This T cell receptor beta chain is from a study of cytomegalovirus exposure and HLA in healthy donors. Background on the study: From HLA-typed donors, an early data release held about 92 million unique TCRs. General study points: Exclusion applied to some V segments, including TRBV6-2 and TRBV6-3, as they were indistinguishable. In a later analysis, the majority of CMV-associated beta chains seemingly showed HLA restriction.

V was cut by 5 bases and J by 3 bases, with 19 bases left in between. CDR3 length: 16 amino acids. CDR1 and CDR2 (germline): MDHEN, SYDVKM. PCR amplification relied on 60 Vbeta primers (plus 13 Jbeta primers). Profiled with immunoSEQ multiplex PCR; TCRdb holds only in-frame clones, not every one. Of some 130,000 clones detected, around three quarters appear once; the ten largest clones hold under 5%. This clone appeared once. What it binds is not known. Sequenced input: PBMCs. The gene calls are TRBV28 and TRBJ2-5; D may be TRBD2 (5 bases). This clonotype was obtained from a male donor in good health and CMV-seropositive. DNA for the CDR3: TGTGCCAGCAGTGGGAGAGGGCCGATCACTAAAGAGACCCAGTACTTC. Residues: CASSGRGPITKETQYF.